These 15 T cell receptor beta chains share one sample of origin, sequenced in a study of response to subunit inactivated influenza vaccine. MiXCR was run by TCRdb on the RT-PCR reads, yielding one entry per CDR3 protein. The data contain fewer than 700,000 distinct CDR3 sequences, around 13% of them seen just once; the ten biggest clones take up around 13%. Specimen: PBMCs from blood, collected roughly 47 days after vaccination. The receptors come from a middle-aged man who received an inactivated influenza vaccine.

The table lists this clonotype with a few counts. The V and J genes are TRBV20-1 and TRBJ2-1, with D perhaps being TRBD1 or TRBD2 (5 bases each). Germline V gene data show CDR1 as DFQATT and CDR2 as SNEGSKA (reference sequence). This CDR3 has 14 amino acids. The germline V and J ends were trimmed by 6 bases and 6 bases, with 18 bases remaining between them. Here the CDR3 reads CSAPGARPLNEQFF. The CDR3 DNA is TGCAGTGCCCCCGGGGCTAGACCCCTCAATGAGCAGTTCTTC.

This clonotype was recorded only once. The J gene is TRBJ2-2, the V gene TRBV18, with D maybe TRBD1 (5 bases). Trimming took off 5 bases at V and 4 bases at J, with 14 bases between the two ends. The CDR3 contains 15 residues. CDR1 KGHSH and CDR2 LQKENI come from the germline V gene. CDR3 in amino acids: CASSFREDGTGELFF. CDR3 nucleotide sequence: TGTGCCAGCTCATTCAGGGAAGACGGCACCGGGGAGCTGTTTTTT. Supplemented by reference TRBV18 and TRBJ2-2, the full variable domain reads NAGVMQNPRHLVRRRGQEARLRCSPMKGHSHVYWYRQLPEEGLKFMVYLQKENIIDESGMPKERFSAEFPKEGPSILRIQQVVRGDSAAYFCASSFREDGTGELFFGEGSRLTVL.

This clonotype was detected ten times or more. V and J are TRBV28 and TRBJ2-2; 7 positions match TRBD2. The CDR3 consists of 16 residues. Germline values: CDR1 MDHEN, CDR2 SYDVKM. V lost 1 base, J lost 3 bases, and 5 bases stayed unmatched. The CDR3 reads CASSLFGGSDTGELFF. The DNA of the CDR3 is TGTGCCAGCAGTTTATTTGGCGGGAGTGACACCGGGGAGCTGTTTTTT.

This clonotype was detected ten times or more. The chain combines TRBV7-8 with TRBJ1-2; tentatively, D is TRBD1 (5 bases). Germline CDR1 reads SGHVS; CDR2 reads FQNEAQ. The CDR3 sequence is 14 residues long. V was shortened by 2 bases and J by 7 bases, with 14 bases between the two germline ends. The DNA of the CDR3 is TGTGCCAGCAGCTTATCGGGGGTTGGAGGTGGCTACACCTTC. It encodes CASSLSGVGGGYTF.

This rearrangement joins TRBV28 to TRBJ2-7, with D possibly matching TRBD2 (6 bases). This CDR3 is built from 16 residues. Germline V gene lookup returns CDR1 MDHEN and CDR2 SYDVKM. V lost 6 bases to trimming and J lost 2 bases, with 20 bases between them. In DNA, the CDR3 is TGTGCCAGCAGCCCTCGGGGGATTGAATCTCCCTACGAGCAGTACTTC. Translation: CASSPRGIESPYEQYF. Complete variable domain (other parts from reference TRBV28 and TRBJ2-7): DVKVTQSSRYLVKRTGEKVFLECVQDMDHENMFWYRQDPGLGLRLIYFSYDVKMKEKGDIPEGYSVSREKKERFSLILESASTNQTSMYLCASSPRGIESPYEQYFGPGTRLTVT.

The chain combines TRBV27 with TRBJ2-1; 7 nucleotides agree with TRBD1. This CDR3 has 13 amino acids. V shed 5 bases and J 4 bases; nucleotides not matched to a gene: 2. The V gene's germline CDR1 is MNHEY and CDR2 SMNVEV (reference sequence). The CDR3 DNA reads as TGTGCCAGCAGTGACAGGGCTTACAATGAGCAGTTCTTC. Its translation is CASSDRAYNEQFF.

The chain uses TRBV12-3 or TRBV12-4 and TRBJ2-1; 9 nucleotides match TRBD1. The CDR3 has 12 residues. The J segment lost 10 bases and the V segment lost 5 bases, leaving 3 bases of the junction unmatched. The CDR3 bases are TGTGCCAGCAGTATGACAGGGGGGGAGCAGTTCTTC. This gives the protein CASSMTGGEQFF.

The CDR3 bases are TGCGCCAGCAGCTTAACCGGGACTAGCGGGGGCCACAATGAGCAGTTCTTC. This sequence encodes CASSLTGTSGGHNEQFF. J is TRBJ2-1 and V is TRBV5-1, with 14 bases aligning to TRBD2. The V and J ends lost 2 bases and 5 bases, in that order; junction bases with no gene match: 6. CDR3 length: 17 amino acids. Germline V gene sequence: CDR1 SGHRS, CDR2 YFSETQ.

The chain employs TRBV11-1 and TRBJ2-1, with 7 nucleotides matching TRBD1. Germline V gives CDR1 SGHAT, CDR2 FQDESV (reference sequence). The CDR3 loop spans 20 amino acids. Trimming at V came to 5 bases and at J to 0 bases, leaving 19 bases not matched to a gene. CDR3 region: CASSGPPDRDIRSSYNEQFF. CDR3 coding DNA: TGTGCCAGCAGCGGTCCCCCAGACAGGGATATACGAAGCTCCTACAATGAGCAGTTCTTC.

The chain uses TRBV4-1 and TRBJ1-1; the D gene is possibly TRBD1 (6 bases). The V end was cut by 4 bases, the J end by 4 bases, with 13 bases between. CDR3 length: 14 amino acids. The germline gives CDR1 MGHRA, CDR2 YSYEKL. As DNA, the CDR3 is TGCGCCAGCAGCCCTGGGACATTTCCCACTGAAGCTTTCTTT. Protein: CASSPGTFPTEAFF.

V usage is TRBV20-1 and J usage is TRBJ1-4; D might be TRBD1 (5 bases). The CDR3 is made up of 14 amino acids. CDR1 and CDR2 from the germline V gene are DFQATT and SNEGSKA (reference sequence). V was clipped by 1 base and J by 7 bases, with 13 bases between them. CDR3 DNA: TGCAGTGCTAGAGGAGGAGGGGCCAGTGAAAAACTGTTTTTT. Its protein is CSARGGGASEKLFF.

In its sample, this clonotype was seen a few times. The rearrangement joins TRBV27 to TRBJ2-5; 7 bases match TRBD1. The CDR3 runs 15 residues. Germline-derived CDR1 and CDR2 are MNHEY and SMNVEV (reference sequence). Trimming cost V 4 bases and J 9 bases; bases outside gene matches: 14. The CDR3 here is CASSSQGQPPRSQYF. The CDR3 region has the DNA TGTGCCAGCAGTTCCCAGGGACAGCCCCCAAGGTCCCAGTACTTC.

The rearrangement joins TRBV7-8 to TRBJ2-7; tentative D call: TRBD1 (5 bases). Deletions cut 5 bases from V and 5 bases from J, with 13 bases between. Germline values: CDR1 SGHVS, CDR2 FQNEAQ. The CDR3 totals 13 residues. CDR3 coding DNA: TGTGCCAGCAGCCCCAGGGTACCCCACGAGCAGTACTTC. Translation: CASSPRVPHEQYF.

This rearrangement joins TRBV24-1 to TRBJ2-1, with TRBD2 as a possible D gene (5 bases). The CDR3 runs 15 residues. Germline-derived CDR1 and CDR2 are KGHDR and SFDVKD. Trimming removed 3 bases at V and 8 bases at J, with 16 bases between. CDR3: CATSDTKSERYEQFF. CDR3 DNA sequence: TGTGCCACCAGTGATACAAAATCCGAGCGGTATGAGCAGTTCTTC.

In this sample, this clonotype turned up a few times. CDR3 in DNA: TGCAGTGCTAGGGCTTTCGCGGGGGGCCAGGATGAGCAGTTCTTC. It encodes CSARAFAGGQDEQFF. The gene calls are TRBV20-1 and TRBJ2-1, with 8 bases aligning to TRBD2. Per germline, CDR1 DFQATT and CDR2 SNEGSKA (reference sequence). The CDR3 runs to 15 residues. The V gene end was trimmed by 3 bases and the J gene end by 8 bases; junction bases not matched to a gene: 12.